Below, one TCR beta chain is given with its context. Its antigen is currently unknown. TCRB transcripts that were expressed got sequenced, as all of the isolated RNA had been reverse transcribed. Method: immunoSEQ multiplex PCR; TCRdb's copy keeps in-frame clones and lacks some. The sample contains around 450,000 clones, roughly 10% of which appear only once. This sample stems from a study of beta chain features in type 1 diabetes. Notes on the study in general: High TCR expression in some cells could lead to their over-representation in cDNA sequencing. Possible PCR preference for shorter templates applied equally to patients and controls.

The CDR3 loop spans 15 amino acids. Germline V CDR1 and CDR2: MNHEY, SMNVEV (reference sequence). V dropped 6 bases and J dropped 7 bases, with 19 bases sitting between them. A sort by CD45RO/CCR7/CD25/CD127/CD95/CD27 yielded CD4+ naive, central memory, regulatory and stem cell-like memory cells. The source is a woman under 30 in good health. The chain recombines TRBV27 with TRBJ2-1, with a weak D call TRBD1 (6 bases). Material: naive CD4+ T cells from blood. The CDR3 loop is CASRRRDNNLNEQFF. The DNA of the CDR3 is TGTGCCAGCAGACGCCGGGACAATAATTTAAATGAGCAGTTCTTC.